These 14 T cell receptor beta chains originate from one sample sequenced in a study of CD8 T cells in ankylosing spondylitis. These receptors have no known antigen. Study-wide results and caveats: A TCR beta motif of roughly eight highly homologous variants seemed to mark ankylosing spondylitis blood.

MiXCR, run by TCRdb on the 5' RACE reads, gives a single entry per CDR3 protein. The sample lists approximately 220,000 distinct CDR3 sequences, around 20% occurring once. Sequenced: blood, either unsorted or a sorted T cell fraction (not recorded which). The source is a male donor with ankylosing spondylitis.

The rearrangement links TRBV20-1 to TRBJ2-3; a possible D gene is TRBD2 (5 bases). The V end lost 1 base, the J end lost 2 bases, and 13 bases lay between the germline ends. Germline V gene data show CDR1 as DFQATT and CDR2 as SNEGSKA (reference sequence). The CDR3 sequence is 15 residues long. CDR3 sequence (DNA): TGCAGTGCTAGAGTTAGTCGGGGTCTCACAGATACGCAGTATTTT. Translated: CSARVSRGLTDTQYF.

The V and J genes are TRBV5-1 and TRBJ1-1; no firm D call. Germline V gene lookup returns CDR1 SGHRS and CDR2 YFSETQ. The CDR3 covers 14 residues. V lost 1 base and J lost 4, with 11 bases in between. The CDR3 DNA sequence: TGCGCCAGCAGCTTGTTCCGGGGAAGCACTGAAGCTTTCTTT. The encoded protein is CASSLFRGSTEAFF. The full variable domain, its missing parts supplied by reference TRBV5-1 and TRBJ1-1, is KAGVTQTPRYLIKTRGQQVTLSCSPISGHRSVSWYQQTPGQGLQFLFEYFSETQRNKGNFPGRFSGRQFSNSRSEMNVSTLELGDSALYLCASSLFRGSTEAFFGQGTRLTVV.

J is TRBJ2-2 and V is TRBV6-1; D may be TRBD1 or TRBD2 (6 bases each). The CDR3 runs 16 residues. Trimming stripped 5 bases from V and 2 bases from J, with 15 bases between. CDR1 and CDR2 from the germline V gene are MNHNS and SASEGT. The CDR3 DNA follows: TGTGCCAGCAGTATAAAAGGGGGGACAAACACCGGGGAGCTGTTTTTT. Residues: CASSIKGGTNTGELFF.

This clonotype was found many times. The chain joins TRBV6-2 or TRBV6-3 to TRBJ2-7, with D possibly TRBD1 on 6 matching bases. CDR3 length equals 13 residues. CDR1 is MNHEY and CDR2 is SVGEGT in the germline V gene. V lost 8 bases and J 4 bases, leaving 15 bases between the germline ends. Here the CDR3 DNA reads TGTGCCAGCGGGGGCCATATGACGTACGAGCAGTACTTC. Protein sequence: CASGGHMTYEQYF.

This clonotype occurred a few times. This rearrangement joins TRBV12-3 or TRBV12-4 to TRBJ1-1; tentative D call: TRBD1 (5 bases). Trimming removed 6 bases from V and 2 bases from J, with 13 bases in between. The CDR3 consists of 14 residues. The CDR3 DNA reads TGTGCCAGCAGCACCCGGACATTCAACACTGAAGCTTTCTTT. Its translation: CASSTRTFNTEAFF.

This clonotype occurred a few times. V gene TRBV7-9 combines with J gene TRBJ2-7, with D maybe TRBD1 (6 bases). There are 16 residues in the CDR3. The V gene's germline CDR1 is SEHNR and CDR2 FQNEAQ (reference sequence). V was pared by 5 bases and J by 0 bases, with 17 bases between. The chain's CDR3 is CASSKTGTTSSYEQYF. Here the CDR3 DNA reads TGTGCCAGCAGCAAGACCGGGACAACGAGCTCCTACGAGCAGTACTTC.

The V gene is TRBV6-1, the J gene TRBJ2-7; 7 bases are a match to TRBD2. The germline gives CDR1 MNHNS, CDR2 SASEGT. This CDR3 is 14 amino acids long. After removal of 2 bases from V and 3 bases from J, the junction contained 4 bases not matched to a gene. The CDR3 loop is CASSEIGEGYEQYF. For the CDR3, the DNA is TGTGCCAGCAGTGAAATAGGGGAGGGCTACGAGCAGTACTTC.

The V gene is TRBV4-3, the J gene TRBJ2-1, with TRBD2 matching 9 bases. The V gene's germline CDR1 is LGHNA and CDR2 YSLEER. The CDR3 consists of 17 residues. With V trimmed by 2 bases and J by 6 bases, 11 bases remained unmatched. CDR3 sequence reads: CASSQWSREAGGNEQFF. The CDR3 nucleotides read TGCGCCAGCAGCCAATGGAGCCGGGAAGCGGGAGGCAATGAGCAGTTCTTC.

The chain recombines TRBV4-1 with TRBJ1-1, with unresolved D. Trimming removed 0 bases at V and 8 bases at J, with 7 bases between. Germline V lookup: CDR1 MGHRA, CDR2 YSYEKL. The CDR3 totals 12 residues. CDR3 DNA sequence: TGCGCCAGCAGCCAAGATTTCGAGGAAGCTTTCTTT. The encoded protein is CASSQDFEEAFF.

There are a few counts of this clonotype. This chain links TRBV7-2 with TRBJ2-2, with D possibly matching TRBD1 (5 bases). The V gene's germline CDR1 is SGHTA and CDR2 FQGNSA. Trimming shortened V by 1 base and J by 0 bases, and 9 bases separated the two germline ends. The CDR3 runs 16 residues. CDR3 in DNA: TGTGCCAGCAGCTTAGGAGTAGGGGCGAACACCGGGGAGCTGTTTTTT. It codes for CASSLGVGANTGELFF.

The chain joins TRBV10-3 to TRBJ2-7; TRBD2 aligns across 9 bases. J lost 6 bases, V lost 0 bases, and 3 bases had no gene match. The CDR3 runs to 14 residues. Germline loops: CDR1 ENHRY, CDR2 SYGVKD. The CDR3 loop reads CAISESSGSTEQYF. CDR3 sequence (DNA): TGTGCCATCAGTGAGTCTAGCGGGAGCACCGAGCAGTACTTC.

This clonotype occurred a few times. J is TRBJ1-5 and V is TRBV28; TRBD1 matches at 8 bases. CDR3 size: 14 residues. J was trimmed by 2 bases and V by 6 bases; bases with no gene match: 3. Germline assignment: CDR1 MDHEN and CDR2 SYDVKM. The CDR3 loop reads CASRTGEGNQPQHF. The CDR3 coding sequence is TGTGCCAGCAGGACAGGGGAGGGCAATCAGCCCCAGCATTTT.

This clonotype was seen only a few times. This chain links TRBV4-1 with TRBJ2-2; D possibly uses TRBD1 or TRBD2 (5 bases each). Germline loops: CDR1 MGHRA, CDR2 YSYEKL. Trimming shortened V by 1 base and J by 1 base, and 13 bases separated the two germline ends. The CDR3 covers 17 residues. The CDR3 nucleotides are TGCGCCAGCAGCCAAGGTCGAGGGACCCAGAACACCGGGGAGCTGTTTTTT. Translation: CASSQGRGTQNTGELFF.

Turning to this clonotype: The final CDR3 position lacks the conserved phenylalanine or tryptophan, pointing to a likely read error. The chain employs TRBV27 and TRBJ2-1; D unclear. Deletions cut 6 bases from V and 1 base from J, with 1 base between. Per the germline V gene, CDR1 is MNHEY and CDR2 is SMNVEV (reference sequence). CDR3 length: 11 amino acids. CDR3 in amino acids: CASRSYNEQFL. The DNA of the CDR3 is TGTGCCAGCAGATCCTACAATGAGCAGTTCCTC.